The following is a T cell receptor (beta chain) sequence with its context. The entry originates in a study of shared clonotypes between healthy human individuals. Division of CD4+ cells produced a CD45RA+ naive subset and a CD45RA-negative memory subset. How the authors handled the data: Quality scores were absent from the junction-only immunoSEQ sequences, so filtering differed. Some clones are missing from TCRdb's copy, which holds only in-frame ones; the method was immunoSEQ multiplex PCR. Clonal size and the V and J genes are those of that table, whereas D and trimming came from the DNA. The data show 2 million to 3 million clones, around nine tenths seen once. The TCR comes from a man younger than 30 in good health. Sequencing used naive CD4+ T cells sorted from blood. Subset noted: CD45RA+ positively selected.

This CDR3 is CASSYDRVPPEQYF. CDR3 bases: TGTGCCAGCAGTTACGACAGGGTGCCGCCCGAGCAGTACTTC. The chain joins TRBV6-5 to TRBJ2-7; 7 bases are shared with TRBD1. V lost 2 bases and J lost 6; bases outside the gene matches: 7. Germline V gene lookup returns CDR1 MNHEY and CDR2 SVGAGI. This CDR3 region has 14 residues.